This T cell receptor beta chain was sequenced during a study of T cell repertoires in cytomegalovirus infection. Study in general: A matching HLA type, together with CMV infection, was signaled by public TCR beta signatures. Overall study findings and caveats: Public TCR beta family frequency separated CMV-and-HLA carriers, including in an independent cohort. The ex vivo response was dominated by HLA-C-restricted CMV-specific TCR beta clonotypes.

This clonotype has only a few counts. Its antigen is still unknown. One entry per CDR3 protein, called by TCRdb with MiXCR from the reads. Counted here are approximately 700,000 distinct CDR3 sequences, 35% occurring once; the ten biggest clones make up around 2.6%. The receptor was isolated from a human donor in good health (CMV status not recorded). Some clones in this sample may be carry-over from other donors' samples. Source material: PBMCs.

CDR3 region: CASSVGEGEQYF. CDR3 bases: TGTGCCAGCAGCGTAGGGGAGGGCGAGCAGTACTTC. The V call is TRBV9, the J call TRBJ2-7; 7 nucleotides line up with TRBD2. Germline assignment: CDR1 SGDLS and CDR2 YYNGEE. This CDR3 is built from 12 residues. J was trimmed by 6 bases and V by 0 bases; bases with no gene match: 0.